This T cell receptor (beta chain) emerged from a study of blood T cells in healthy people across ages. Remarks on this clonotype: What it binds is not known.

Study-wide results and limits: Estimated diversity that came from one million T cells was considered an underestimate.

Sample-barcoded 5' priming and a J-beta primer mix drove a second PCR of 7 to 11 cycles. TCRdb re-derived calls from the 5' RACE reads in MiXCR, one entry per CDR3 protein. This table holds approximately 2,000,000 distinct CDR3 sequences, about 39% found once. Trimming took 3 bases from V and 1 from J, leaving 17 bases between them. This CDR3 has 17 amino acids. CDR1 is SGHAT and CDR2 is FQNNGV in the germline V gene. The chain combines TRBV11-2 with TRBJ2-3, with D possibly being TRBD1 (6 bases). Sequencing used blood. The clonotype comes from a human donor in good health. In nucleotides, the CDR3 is TGTGCCAGCAGCTTGACGCAGGGGTGTCGTCGCACAGATACGCAGTATTTT. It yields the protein CASSLTQGCRRTDTQYF.